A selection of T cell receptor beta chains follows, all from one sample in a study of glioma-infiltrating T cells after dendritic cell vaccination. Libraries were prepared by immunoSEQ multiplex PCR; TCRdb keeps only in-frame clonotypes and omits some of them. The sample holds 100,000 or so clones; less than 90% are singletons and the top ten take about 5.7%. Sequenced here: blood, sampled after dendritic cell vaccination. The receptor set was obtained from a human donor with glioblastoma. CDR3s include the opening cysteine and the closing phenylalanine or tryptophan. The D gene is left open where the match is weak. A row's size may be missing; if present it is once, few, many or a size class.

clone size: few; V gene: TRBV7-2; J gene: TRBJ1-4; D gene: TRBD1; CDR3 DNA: TGTGCCAGCACCCCGGGACAGGTCGCTAATGAAAAACTGTTTTTT; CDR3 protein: CASTPGQVANEKLFF
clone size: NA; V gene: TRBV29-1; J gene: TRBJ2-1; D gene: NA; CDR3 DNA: TGCAGCGTTGTCCCCCCGACGGGTGAGCAGTTCTTC; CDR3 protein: CSVVPPTGEQFF
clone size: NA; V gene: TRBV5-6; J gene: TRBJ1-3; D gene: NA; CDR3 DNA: TGTGCCAGCAGCAGAACAGGGTCCGGAAACACCATATATTTT; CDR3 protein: CASSRTGSGNTIYF
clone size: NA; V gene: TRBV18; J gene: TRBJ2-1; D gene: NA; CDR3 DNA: TGTGCCAGCTCATTCAGCACAGGTTACAATGAGCAGTTCTTC; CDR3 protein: CASSFSTGYNEQFF
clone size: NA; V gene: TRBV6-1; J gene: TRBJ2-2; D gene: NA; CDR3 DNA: TGTGCCAGCAGTGTCGTCTACACCGGGGAGCTGTTTTTT; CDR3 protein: CASSVVYTGELFF
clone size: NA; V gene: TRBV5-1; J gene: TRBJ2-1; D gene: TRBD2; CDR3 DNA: TGCGCCAGCAGCCCCCGGACTAGCGGGGGCTTCTCCTACAATGAGCAGTTCTTC; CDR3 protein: CASSPRTSGGFSYNEQFF
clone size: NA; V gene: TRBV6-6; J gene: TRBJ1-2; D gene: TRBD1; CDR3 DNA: TGTGCCAGCAGTTCACAGGGGAACTATGGCTACACCTTC; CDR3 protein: CASSSQGNYGYTF
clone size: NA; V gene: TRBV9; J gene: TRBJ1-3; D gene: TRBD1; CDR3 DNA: TGTGCCAGCAGCTTAACAGGGGACGGAAACACCATATATTTT; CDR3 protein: CASSLTGDGNTIYF
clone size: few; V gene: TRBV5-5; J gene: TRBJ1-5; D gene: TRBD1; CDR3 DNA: TGTGCCAGCAGCTTCCAGGGGGACCAGCCCCAGCATTTT; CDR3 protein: CASSFQGDQPQHF
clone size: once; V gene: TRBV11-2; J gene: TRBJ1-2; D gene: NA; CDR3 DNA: TGTGCCAGCAGCTCCCTGCAGGGGATGCGGGGCTACACCTTC; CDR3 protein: CASSSLQGMRGYTF
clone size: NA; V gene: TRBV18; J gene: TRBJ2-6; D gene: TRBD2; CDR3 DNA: TGTGCCAGCTCACCACCGTCGGGAGGTTCCCTCCCTGGGGCCAACGTCCTGACTTTC; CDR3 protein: CASSPPSGGSLPGANVLTF
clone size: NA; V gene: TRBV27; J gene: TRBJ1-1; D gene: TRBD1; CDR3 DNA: TGTGCCAGCGGTTTATCTCTCGTGACAGGGGCCTTGAACACTGAAGCTTTCTTT; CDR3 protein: CASGLSLVTGALNTEAFF
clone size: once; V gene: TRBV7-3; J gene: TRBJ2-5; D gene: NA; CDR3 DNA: TGTGCCAGCAGCTTTGTTCCGGGGGAGACCCAGTACTTC; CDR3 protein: CASSFVPGETQYF
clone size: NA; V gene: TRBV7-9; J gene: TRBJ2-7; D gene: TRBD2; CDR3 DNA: TGTGCCAGCAGCTTAGGACTAGCGGGAGCCCACGAGCAGTACTTC; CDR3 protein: CASSLGLAGAHEQYF
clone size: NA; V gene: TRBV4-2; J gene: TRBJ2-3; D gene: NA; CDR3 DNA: TGTGCCAGCAGCCAAGATCCGGCAGATACGCAGTATTTT; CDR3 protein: CASSQDPADTQYF